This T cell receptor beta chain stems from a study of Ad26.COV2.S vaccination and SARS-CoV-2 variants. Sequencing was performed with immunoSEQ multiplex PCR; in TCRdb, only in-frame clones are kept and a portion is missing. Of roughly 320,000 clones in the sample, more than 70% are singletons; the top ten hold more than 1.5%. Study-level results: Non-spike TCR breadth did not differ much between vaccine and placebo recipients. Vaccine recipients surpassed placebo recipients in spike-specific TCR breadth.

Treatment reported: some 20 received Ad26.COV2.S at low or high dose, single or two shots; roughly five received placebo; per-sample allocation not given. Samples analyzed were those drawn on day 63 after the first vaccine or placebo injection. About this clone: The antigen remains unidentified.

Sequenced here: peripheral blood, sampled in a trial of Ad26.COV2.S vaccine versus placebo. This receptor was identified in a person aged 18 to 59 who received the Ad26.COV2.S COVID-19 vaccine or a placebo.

The CDR3 nucleotides are TGTGCCAGCAGCTTAGTCTACGGGGACACTGAAGCTTTCTTT. This gives the protein CASSLVYGDTEAFF. The V and J genes are TRBV7-8 and TRBJ1-1; D remains ambiguous. Germline V gene data show CDR1 as SGHVS and CDR2 as FQNEAQ. V lost 1 base and J 3 bases, leaving 9 bases between the germline ends. This CDR3 has 14 residues.